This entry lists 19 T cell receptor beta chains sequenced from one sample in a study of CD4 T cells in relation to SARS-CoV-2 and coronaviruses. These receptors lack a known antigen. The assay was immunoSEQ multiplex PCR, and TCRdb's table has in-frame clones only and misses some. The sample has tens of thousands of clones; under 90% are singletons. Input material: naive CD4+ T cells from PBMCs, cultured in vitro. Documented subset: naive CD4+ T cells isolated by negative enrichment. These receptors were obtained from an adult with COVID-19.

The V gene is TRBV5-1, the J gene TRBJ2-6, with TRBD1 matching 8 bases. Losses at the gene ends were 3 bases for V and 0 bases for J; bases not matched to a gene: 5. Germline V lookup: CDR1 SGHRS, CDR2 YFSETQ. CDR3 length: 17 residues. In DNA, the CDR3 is TGCGCCAGCAGCTGGGGGACAGGCCACTCTGGGGCCAACGTCCTGACTTTC. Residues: CASSWGTGHSGANVLTF.

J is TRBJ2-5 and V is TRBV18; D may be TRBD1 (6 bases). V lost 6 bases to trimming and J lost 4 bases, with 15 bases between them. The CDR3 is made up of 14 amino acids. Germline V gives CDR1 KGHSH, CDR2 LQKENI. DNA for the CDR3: TGTGCCAGCTCGCAGGGGAGTACTATAGAGACCCAGTACTTC. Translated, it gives CASSQGSTIETQYF.

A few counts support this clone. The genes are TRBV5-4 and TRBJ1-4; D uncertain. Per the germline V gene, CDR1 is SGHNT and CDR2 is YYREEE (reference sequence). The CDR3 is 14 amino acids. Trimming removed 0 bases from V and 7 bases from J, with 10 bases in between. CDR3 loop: CASSLEGSGEKLFF. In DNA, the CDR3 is TGTGCCAGCAGCTTGGAGGGCAGTGGTGAAAAACTGTTTTTT.

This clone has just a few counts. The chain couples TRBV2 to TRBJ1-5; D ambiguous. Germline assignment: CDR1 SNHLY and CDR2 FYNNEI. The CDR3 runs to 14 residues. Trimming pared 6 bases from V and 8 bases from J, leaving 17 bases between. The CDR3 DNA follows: TGTGCCAGCAGCCGAAATGGGCTAGAGGAGCCCCAGCATTTT. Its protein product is CASSRNGLEEPQHF.

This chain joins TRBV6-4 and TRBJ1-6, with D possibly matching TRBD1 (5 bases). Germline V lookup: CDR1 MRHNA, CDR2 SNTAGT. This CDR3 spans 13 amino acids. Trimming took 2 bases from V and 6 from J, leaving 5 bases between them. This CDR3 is CASSDRGNSPLHF. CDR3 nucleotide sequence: TGTGCCAGCAGTGACAGGGGTAATTCACCCCTCCACTTT.

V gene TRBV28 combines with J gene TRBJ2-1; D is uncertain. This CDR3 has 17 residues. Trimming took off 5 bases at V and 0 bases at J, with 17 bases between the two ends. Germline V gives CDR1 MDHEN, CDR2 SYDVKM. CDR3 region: CASSNSPLESSYNEQFF. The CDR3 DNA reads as TGTGCCAGCAGTAACTCACCCCTCGAGTCCTCCTACAATGAGCAGTTCTTC.

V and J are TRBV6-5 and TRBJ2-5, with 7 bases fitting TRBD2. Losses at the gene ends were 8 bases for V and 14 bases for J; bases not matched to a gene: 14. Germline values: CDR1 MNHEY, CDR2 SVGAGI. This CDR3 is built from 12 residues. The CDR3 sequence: CASDALRDYPYF. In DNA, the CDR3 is TGTGCCAGCGACGCGCTACGGGACTACCCCTACTTC.

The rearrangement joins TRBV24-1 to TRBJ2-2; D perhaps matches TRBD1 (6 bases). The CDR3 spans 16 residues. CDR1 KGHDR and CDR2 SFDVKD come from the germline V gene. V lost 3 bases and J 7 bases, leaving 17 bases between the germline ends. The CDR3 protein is CATSDDPNARGGELFF. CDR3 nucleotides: TGTGCCACCAGTGATGATCCAAACGCCAGGGGCGGGGAGCTGTTTTTT.

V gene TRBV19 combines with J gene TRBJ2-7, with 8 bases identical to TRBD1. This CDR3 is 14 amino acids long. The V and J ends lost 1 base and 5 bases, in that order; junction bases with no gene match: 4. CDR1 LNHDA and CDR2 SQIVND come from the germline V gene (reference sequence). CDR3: CASSIVPGGDEQYF. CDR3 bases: TGTGCCAGTAGTATAGTTCCAGGGGGCGACGAGCAGTACTTC.

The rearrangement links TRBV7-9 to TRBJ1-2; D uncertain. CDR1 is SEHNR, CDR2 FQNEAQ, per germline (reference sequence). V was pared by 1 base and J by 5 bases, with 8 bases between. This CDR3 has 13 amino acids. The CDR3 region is CASSLGEGYGYTF. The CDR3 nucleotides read TGTGCCAGCAGCTTAGGAGAAGGATATGGCTACACCTTC.

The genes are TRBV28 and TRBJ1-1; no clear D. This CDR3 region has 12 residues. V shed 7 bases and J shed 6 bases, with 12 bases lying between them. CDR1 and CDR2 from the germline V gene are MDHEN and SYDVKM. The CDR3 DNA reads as TGTGCCAGCAAAATACGGGAGGCTGAAGCTTTCTTT. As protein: CASKIREAEAFF.

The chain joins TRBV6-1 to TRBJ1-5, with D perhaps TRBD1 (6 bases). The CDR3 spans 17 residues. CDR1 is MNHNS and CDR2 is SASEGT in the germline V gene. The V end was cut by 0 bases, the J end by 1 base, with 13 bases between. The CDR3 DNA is TGTGCCAGCAGTGAAGCCTGGGGGGCTGTGAGCAATCAGCCCCAGCATTTT. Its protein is CASSEAWGAVSNQPQHF.

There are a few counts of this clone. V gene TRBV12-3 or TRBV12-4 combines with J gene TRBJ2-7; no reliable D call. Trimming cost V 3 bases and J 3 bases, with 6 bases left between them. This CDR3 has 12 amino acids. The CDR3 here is CASSLAFYEQYF. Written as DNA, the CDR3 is TGTGCCAGCAGTTTGGCGTTCTACGAGCAGTACTTC.

This CDR3 reads CASSKEAGFVIDTQYF. The CDR3 region has the DNA TGTGCCAGCAGTAAAGAAGCGGGATTCGTAATAGATACGCAGTATTTT. The rearrangement uses TRBV6-1 and TRBJ2-3; 7 bases line up with TRBD2. Germline CDR1 is MNHNS and CDR2 is SASEGT. The V segment lost 5 bases and the J segment 5 bases; nucleotides outside the gene matches: 13. There are 16 residues in the CDR3.

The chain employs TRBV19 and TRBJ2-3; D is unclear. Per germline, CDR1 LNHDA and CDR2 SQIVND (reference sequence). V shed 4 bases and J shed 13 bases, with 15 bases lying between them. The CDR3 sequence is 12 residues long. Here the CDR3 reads CASSTNGPKKYF. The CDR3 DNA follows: TGTGCCAGTAGTACCAACGGACCGAAGAAGTATTTT.

The CDR3 region has the DNA TGTGCCAGCAGTTTAACCCGGACTAGCGGGGTCCGACTCTACAATGAGCAGTTCTTC. It encodes CASSLTRTSGVRLYNEQFF. This rearrangement joins TRBV27 to TRBJ2-1; 12 bases are shared with TRBD2. J lost 3 bases, V lost 2 bases, and 11 bases had no gene match. The CDR3 runs 19 residues. Germline V gene lookup returns CDR1 MNHEY and CDR2 SMNVEV (reference sequence).

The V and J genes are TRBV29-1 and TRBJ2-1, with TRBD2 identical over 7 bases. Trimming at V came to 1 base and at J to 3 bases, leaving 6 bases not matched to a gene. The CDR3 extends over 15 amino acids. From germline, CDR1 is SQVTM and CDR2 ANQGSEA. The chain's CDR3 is CSVEGSLAVYNEQFF. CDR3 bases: TGCAGCGTTGAAGGAAGTCTAGCGGTCTACAATGAGCAGTTCTTC.

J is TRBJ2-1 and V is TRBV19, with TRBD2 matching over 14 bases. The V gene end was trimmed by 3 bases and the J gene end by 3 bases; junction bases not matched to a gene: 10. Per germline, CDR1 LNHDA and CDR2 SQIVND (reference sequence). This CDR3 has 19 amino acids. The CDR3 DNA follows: TGTGCCAGTAGTATCCAGGGACTAGCGGGAGTAACCAGCTACAATGAGCAGTTCTTC. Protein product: CASSIQGLAGVTSYNEQFF.

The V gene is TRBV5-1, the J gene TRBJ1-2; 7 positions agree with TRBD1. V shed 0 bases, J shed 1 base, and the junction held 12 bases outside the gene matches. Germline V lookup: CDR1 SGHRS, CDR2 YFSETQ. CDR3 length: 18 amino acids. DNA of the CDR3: TGCGCCAGCAGCTTGGCCGTCCCGGGACAGCTGAATAACTATGGCTACACCTTC. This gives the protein CASSLAVPGQLNNYGYTF.